This TCR beta chain emerged from a study of T cell changes during pregnancy in multiple sclerosis. Only in-frame clones appear in the TCRdb table, and some are missing; sequencing was by immunoSEQ multiplex PCR. Here the sample spans 40,000 or so clones, roughly 91% being singletons. From germline, CDR1 is LGHNA and CDR2 YSLEER. The CDR3 totals 16 residues. The ends were cut back, 0 bases at V and 4 bases at J, with 13 bases in the middle. This clonotype was obtained from a female donor with multiple sclerosis, enrolled in a pregnancy study. Specimen: CD8+ T cells from peripheral blood mononuclear cells, collected in the third trimester of pregnancy. V and J are TRBV4-3 and TRBJ1-5; D is perhaps TRBD1 (5 bases). The CDR3 nucleotides read TGCGCCAGCAGCCAAGATTACGGACATACTAATCAGCCCCAGCATTTT. This translates into CASSQDYGHTNQPQHF.